Here is one T cell receptor beta chain with its context. Only CD45RO-negative cells positively selected for CCR7 counted as naive CD8 cells, so terminally differentiated effector memory CD45RA+ cells were excluded. V was pared by 3 bases and J by 2 bases, with 15 bases between. CDR1 is SEHNR and CDR2 is FQNEAQ in the germline V gene (reference sequence). This CDR3 has 16 residues. Methods used by the authors: Junction-only immunoSEQ data arrived without quality scores, meaning filtering differed. This table comes from immunoSEQ multiplex PCR, and its TCRdb copy is limited to in-frame clones, with some not included. V and J calls and clone size come straight from that table; D and trimming were deduced from the DNA. The sample records around 2,100,000 clones, around 96% being singletons. This sample stems from a study of shared clonotypes between healthy human individuals.

Sequenced: naive CD8+ T cells sorted from blood. This TCR was sampled from a man younger than 30 in good health. V and J are TRBV7-9 and TRBJ2-3, with a tentative D call TRBD2 (5 bases). The CDR3 nucleotides read TGTGCCAGCAGCTTTCCTTCGGCTAGCCACACAGATACGCAGTATTTT. This gives the protein CASSFPSASHTDTQYF.